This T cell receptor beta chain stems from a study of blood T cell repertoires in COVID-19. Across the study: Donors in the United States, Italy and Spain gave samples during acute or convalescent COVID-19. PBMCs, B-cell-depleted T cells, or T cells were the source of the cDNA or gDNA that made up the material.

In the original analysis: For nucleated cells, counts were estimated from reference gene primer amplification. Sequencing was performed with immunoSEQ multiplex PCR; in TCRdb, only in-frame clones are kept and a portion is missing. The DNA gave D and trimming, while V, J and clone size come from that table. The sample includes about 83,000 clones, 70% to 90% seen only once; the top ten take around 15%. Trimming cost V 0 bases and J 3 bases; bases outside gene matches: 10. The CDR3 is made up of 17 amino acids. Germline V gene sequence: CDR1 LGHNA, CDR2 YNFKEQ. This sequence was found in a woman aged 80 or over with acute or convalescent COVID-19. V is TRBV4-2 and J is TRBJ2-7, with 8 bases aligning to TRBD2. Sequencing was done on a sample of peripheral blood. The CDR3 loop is CASSQDGGSGTFYEQYF. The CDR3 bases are TGTGCCAGCAGCCAAGATGGGGGTAGCGGGACGTTCTACGAGCAGTACTTC.